This entry features one TCR beta chain sequence. Its specificity is not known. At one boundary the junction diverges from the germline segment, which might be a read error. Additional DNA sequences in this sample encode the identical CDR3. This sample is part of a study of cytomegalovirus exposure and HLA in healthy donors. Study-level findings and limits: Highly shared variants forming one cluster were likely a sequencing artifact.

The CDR3 covers 13 residues. The germline V gene encodes CDR1 SGHRS and CDR2 YFSETQ. PCR involved 60 Vbeta and 13 Jbeta primers. Sequenced by immunoSEQ multiplex PCR; TCRdb stores in-frame clones only, minus some. Found here are tens of thousands of clones, around three quarters of them singletons; the top ten hold approximately 7.2%. Sample: PBMCs. This chain uses TRBV5-1 with TRBJ1-1; D ambiguous. The source of this sequence is a woman aged 40 to 50 in good health and CMV-seronegative. DNA of the CDR3: TGCGCCAGCAGCTTGGACCCGGCGGGTGAAGCCTTCTTT. Residues: CASSLDPAGEAFF.